A single sample is the source of the 27 T cell receptor beta chains below, sequenced in a study of shared T cell receptors in the human thymus. Assay: immunoSEQ multiplex PCR; the TCRdb copy retains only in-frame clones and omits some. This table has hundreds of thousands of clones, around 93% appearing once. Specimen: thymocytes. These receptors were obtained from a human donor.

This rearrangement joins TRBV28 to TRBJ2-1; 9 nucleotides match TRBD2. In germline, CDR1 is MDHEN, CDR2 SYDVKM. The CDR3 covers 13 residues. The V segment lost 7 bases and the J segment 9 bases; nucleotides outside the gene matches: 7. The DNA for the CDR3 is TGTGCCAGCACCCCGGGTAGCGGGAGTGAGCAGTTCTTC. Residues: CASTPGSGSEQFF. Full variable domain (missing parts from reference TRBV28 and TRBJ2-1): DVKVTQSSRYLVKRTGEKVFLECVQDMDHENMFWYRQDPGLGLRLIYFSYDVKMKEKGDIPEGYSVSREKKERFSLILESASTNQTSMYLCASTPGSGSEQFFGPGTRLTVL.

The chain employs TRBV18 and TRBJ1-3; 7 nucleotides agree with TRBD1. J was trimmed by 3 bases and V by 2 bases; bases with no gene match: 7. Germline-derived CDR1 and CDR2 are KGHSH and LQKENI. This CDR3 region has 16 residues. DNA of the CDR3: TGTGCCAGCTCACCAAATGACAGGGAAAGTGGAAACACCATATATTTT. Protein sequence: CASSPNDRESGNTIYF.

The chain employs TRBV5-6 and TRBJ1-6; D not certain. Germline loops: CDR1 SGHDT, CDR2 YYEEEE. This CDR3 has 14 amino acids. V lost 4 bases and J lost 4, with 9 bases in between. The CDR3 nucleotides are TGTGCCAGCAGCCCCCTTGGGTATAATTCACCCCTCCACTTT. Its translation is CASSPLGYNSPLHF.

The chain recombines TRBV5-6 with TRBJ1-1; D is perhaps TRBD1 (6 bases). The CDR3 has 14 amino acids. V shed 5 bases and J shed 3 bases, with 14 bases lying between them. CDR1 is SGHDT and CDR2 is YYEEEE in the germline V gene. CDR3 DNA sequence: TGTGCCAGCAGAGGTAACAGGGCGGACACTGAAGCTTTCTTT. The encoded protein is CASRGNRADTEAFF.

J is TRBJ2-7 and V is TRBV21-1; TRBD1, the table's D call, was not compared with the DNA. TRBV21-1 counts as a pseudogene. This CDR3 is 17 amino acids long. CDR3 bases: TGTGCCAGCAGCACGGGACAGGCCCTGGGGGCCTCCTACGAGCAGTACTTC. Protein: CASSTGQALGASYEQYF.

The chain joins TRBV21-1 to TRBJ2-4; the D call in the table, TRBD2, was not verified against the DNA. TRBV21-1 is tagged as a pseudogene. The CDR3 length is 17 residues. The CDR3 is CASSKEEVRVGKNIQYF. CDR3 nucleotide sequence: TGTGCCAGCAGCAAAGAAGAGGTGAGAGTCGGCAAAAACATTCAGTACTTC.

This clone was detected once. The chain carries TRBV11-2 and TRBJ2-1; D not resolved. This CDR3 has 14 amino acids. Looked up from germline, CDR1 is SGHAT and CDR2 is FQNNGV. The V end was cut by 2 bases, the J end by 3 bases, with 8 bases between. CDR3 residues: CASSLKVVYNEQFF. The CDR3 DNA is TGTGCCAGCAGCTTAAAGGTAGTCTACAATGAGCAGTTCTTC.

The J gene is TRBJ2-1, the V gene TRBV19, with TRBD1 identical over 8 bases. J was trimmed by 9 bases and V by 3 bases; bases with no gene match: 7. Germline V gene sequence: CDR1 LNHDA, CDR2 SQIVND (reference sequence). This CDR3 spans 14 amino acids. CDR3 in DNA: TGTGCCAGTAGTATCCGCCCAACAGGGGGTGAGCAGTTCTTC. Amino acid sequence: CASSIRPTGGEQFF.

This rearrangement joins TRBV12-2 to TRBJ1-1. TRBV12-2 is flagged as a pseudogene. The CDR3 extends over 13 amino acids. The CDR3 nucleotides are TGTGCAAGTCGCTCCATGTGGGGGACTGAAGCTTTCTTT. It codes for CASRSMWGTEAFF.

The chain links TRBV25-1 to TRBJ2-2; 9 bases match TRBD1. The CDR3 has 16 residues. Germline assignment: CDR1 MGHDK and CDR2 SYGVNS. The junction had 5 bases not matched to a gene; V was cut back by 4 bases and J by 2 bases. CDR3 in amino acids: CASSVGTGQNTGELFF. As DNA, the CDR3 is TGTGCCAGCAGTGTAGGGACAGGGCAAAACACCGGGGAGCTGTTTTTT. The variable domain in full, completed from reference TRBV25-1 and TRBJ2-2, reads EADIYQTPRYLVIGTGKKITLECSQTMGHDKMYWYQQDPGMELHLIHYSYGVNSTEKGDLSSESTVSRIRTEHFPLTLESARPSHTSQYLCASSVGTGQNTGELFFGEGSRLTVL.

This sequence joins TRBV27 and TRBJ2-7; D possibly corresponds to TRBD1 (5 bases). CDR3 size: 16 residues. Trimming removed 6 bases from V and 0 bases from J, with 18 bases in between. Per germline, CDR1 MNHEY and CDR2 SMNVEV (reference sequence). This chain's CDR3 is CASSSPRAPNSYEQYF. CDR3 coding DNA: TGTGCCAGCAGCTCGCCCAGGGCTCCGAACTCCTACGAGCAGTACTTC.

V usage is TRBV7-6 and J usage is TRBJ2-1; 10 bases are shared with TRBD2. V lost 4 bases, J lost 5 bases, and 5 bases stayed unmatched. Germline V gene sequence: CDR1 SGHVS, CDR2 FNYEAQ. The CDR3 runs 15 residues. The CDR3 bases are TGTGCCAGCAGCTGTTTGGGACTAGCGCACAATGAGCAGTTCTTC. Encoded protein: CASSCLGLAHNEQFF. Together with reference TRBV7-6 and TRBJ2-1, the CDR3 gives the full variable domain: GAGVSQSPRYKVTKRGQDVALRCDPISGHVSLYWYRQALGQGPEFLTYFNYEAQQDKSGLPNDRFSAERPEGSISTLTIQRTEQRDSAMYRCASSCLGLAHNEQFFGPGTRLTVL.

The gene calls are TRBV14 and TRBJ1-3, with D unclear. CDR1 and CDR2 (germline): SGHDN, FVKESK. The CDR3 contains 16 residues. V was pared by 0 bases and J by 4 bases, with 13 bases between. Written as DNA, the CDR3 is TGTGCCAGCAGCCAAGACACAGACGGCCCCGGAAACACCATATATTTT. Its translation is CASSQDTDGPGNTIYF.

The V and J genes are TRBV5-1 and TRBJ2-7; D remains ambiguous. The CDR3 is 12 amino acids. Germline V gene sequence: CDR1 SGHRS, CDR2 YFSETQ. Trimming took off 5 bases at V and 3 bases at J, with 9 bases between the two ends. CDR3 DNA: TGCGCCAGCAGTCAGGACGACTACGAGCAGTACTTC. This translates into CASSQDDYEQYF.

The V call is TRBV5-6, the J call TRBJ1-4; D may be TRBD1 (5 bases). Germline values: CDR1 SGHDT, CDR2 YYEEEE. V lost 0 bases and J lost 0, with 12 bases in between. The CDR3 loop spans 17 amino acids. The CDR3 DNA sequence: TGTGCCAGCAGCTTGGAGGGGAACTGGGCAACTAATGAAAAACTGTTTTTT. This encodes CASSLEGNWATNEKLFF.

The rearrangement links TRBV19 to TRBJ2-1; 9 bases line up with TRBD2. Germline V gives CDR1 LNHDA, CDR2 SQIVND (reference sequence). Losses at the gene ends were 0 bases for V and 3 bases for J; bases not matched to a gene: 0. The CDR3 spans 15 residues. CDR3 nucleotides: TGTGCCAGTAGTATAGAACTAGCGGGCTACAATGAGCAGTTCTTC. Amino acid sequence: CASSIELAGYNEQFF.

The J gene is TRBJ2-1, the V gene TRBV5-4; 9 bases map to TRBD2. This CDR3 has 15 amino acids. CDR1 is SGHNT and CDR2 is YYREEE in the germline V gene (reference sequence). V dropped 4 bases and J dropped 6; count of bases not matched to a gene: 8. The CDR3 DNA reads as TGTGCCAGCAGCCACCTAGCGGGGAGAGGCAATGAGCAGTTCTTC. It encodes CASSHLAGRGNEQFF. Complete variable domain (other parts from reference TRBV5-4 and TRBJ2-1): ETGVTQSPTHLIKTRGQQVTLRCSSQSGHNTVSWYQQALGQGPQFIFQYYREEENGRGNFPPRFSGLQFPNYSSELNVNALELDDSALYLCASSHLAGRGNEQFFGPGTRLTVL.

V usage is TRBV9 and J usage is TRBJ2-7; D remains ambiguous. V dropped 4 bases and J dropped 6 bases, with 8 bases sitting between them. The CDR3 sequence is 11 residues long. CDR1 SGDLS and CDR2 YYNGEE come from the germline V gene. This CDR3 is CASSPSAEQYF. For the CDR3, the DNA is TGTGCCAGCAGCCCCTCAGCCGAGCAGTACTTC.

The chain combines TRBV6-1 with TRBJ1-6; D perhaps matches TRBD1 (6 bases). Germline V gene sequence: CDR1 MNHNS, CDR2 SASEGT. Trimming shortened V by 9 bases and J by 5 bases, and 14 bases separated the two germline ends. CDR3 length: 14 residues. CDR3 DNA: TGTGCCAGTCTCGGGACACCCAATAATTCACCCCTCCACTTT. It is translated as CASLGTPNNSPLHF.

The chain employs TRBV4-3 and TRBJ2-1, with D perhaps matching TRBD2 (5 bases). Germline values: CDR1 LGHNA, CDR2 YSLEER. The CDR3 length is 16 residues. V was cut by 1 base and J by 9 bases, with 19 bases left in between. CDR3 nucleotides: TGCGCCAGCAGCCAAGGCGGTGCTAGCTTTCATGGTGAGCAGTTCTTC. Amino acid sequence: CASSQGGASFHGEQFF.

The V gene is TRBV6-1, the J gene TRBJ1-4; D perhaps matches TRBD1 (6 bases). Per germline, CDR1 MNHNS and CDR2 SASEGT. V lost 4 bases to trimming and J lost 11 bases, with 11 bases between them. This CDR3 contains 12 residues. The CDR3 sequence: CASSGWTVKLFF. The CDR3 region has the DNA TGTGCCAGCAGTGGGTGGACAGTTAAACTGTTTTTT.

The chain recombines TRBV15 with TRBJ2-7; D not resolved. The CDR3 covers 15 residues. V lost 1 base, J lost 6 bases, and 16 bases lay in between. Germline CDR1 reads LNHNV; CDR2 reads YYDKDF (reference sequence). Written as DNA, the CDR3 is TGTGCCACCAGCAGAGTCACCAGTATTCGATCCGAGCAGTACTTC. Its protein product is CATSRVTSIRSEQYF.

The chain recombines TRBV5-1 with TRBJ2-3, with TRBD2 matching 8 bases. The germline CDR1 and CDR2 sequences are SGHRS and YFSETQ. The trim removed 4 bases at V and 3 bases at J, leaving 13 bases unmatched. The length of the CDR3 is 17 residues. The CDR3 sequence: CASSLATSGGKTDTQYF. CDR3 nucleotide sequence: TGCGCCAGCAGCCTGGCAACTAGCGGAGGGAAAACAGATACGCAGTATTTT.

In DNA form, the CDR3 reads TGTGCCAGCAGTTTAACCCCCCCCAAGGGTTCCTATGGCTACACCTTC. Amino acid sequence: CASSLTPPKGSYGYTF. The V gene is TRBV28, the J gene TRBJ1-2, with D unresolved. The germline V and J ends were trimmed by 2 bases and 4 bases, with 17 bases remaining between them. Germline CDR1 MDHEN, CDR2 SYDVKM. The CDR3 extends over 16 amino acids.

The V call is TRBV9, the J call TRBJ2-3, with 10 bases lining up with TRBD2. Germline V gene sequence: CDR1 SGDLS, CDR2 YYNGEE. This CDR3 has 18 residues. V lost 0 bases, J lost 3 bases, and 10 bases stayed unmatched. The CDR3 sequence: CASSVGAAASGRTDTQYF. The CDR3 DNA is TGTGCCAGCAGCGTAGGGGCGGCGGCTAGCGGGAGAACAGATACGCAGTATTTT.

This sequence joins TRBV7-9 and TRBJ2-7; TRBD1 agrees at 7 bases. CDR3 size: 14 residues. The V segment lost 5 bases and the J segment 2 bases; nucleotides outside the gene matches: 6. Per the germline V gene, CDR1 is SEHNR and CDR2 is FQNEAQ (reference sequence). The CDR3 DNA is TGTGCCAGCAGCGTTCCGGGACAGACCTACGAGCAGTACTTC. Its protein is CASSVPGQTYEQYF.

The V call is TRBV28, the J call TRBJ1-2; D gene ambiguous. The V and J ends lost 7 bases and 4 bases respectively, with 10 bases between them. Germline V gene lookup returns CDR1 MDHEN and CDR2 SYDVKM. CDR3 size: 12 residues. The CDR3 nucleotides are TGTGCCAGCAAGTCCCGGATCTATGGCTACACCTTC. It translates to CASKSRIYGYTF.